Listed here is a single T cell receptor beta chain. What it recognizes is unknown. Germline loops: CDR1 LNHDA, CDR2 SQIVND (reference sequence). The CDR3 is 16 residues long. With 2 bases clipped from V and 6 bases from J, the junction kept 5 bases outside the gene matches. TCRdb re-derived calls from the reads in MiXCR, one entry per CDR3 protein. The sample lists about 57,000 distinct CDR3 sequences, 20% to 25% seen once, with under 85% in the top ten. The data stem from a study of T cell repertoires in cytomegalovirus infection. The wider study: An indication of both CMV infection and matching HLA type came from public TCR beta signatures. Study-wide results and limits: HLA-C-restricted CMV clonotypes gave the most frequent clonotype in two of eight donors.

The chain carries TRBV19 and TRBJ2-1; TRBD2 matches 12 bases. The receptor was isolated from a human donor in good health (CMV status not recorded). Some clones in this sample may be carry-over from other donors' samples. Sequencing was performed on CD8+ T cells from cultured PBMCs, taken from culture after CMV antigen stimulation. In nucleotides, the CDR3 is TGTGCCAGTAGTATACTACTAGCGGGGGGCGGCAATGAGCAGTTCTTC. This translates into CASSILLAGGGNEQFF. Together with reference TRBV19 and TRBJ2-1, the CDR3 gives the full variable domain: DGGITQSPKYLFRKEGQNVTLSCEQNLNHDAMYWYRQDPGQGLRLIYYSQIVNDFQKGDIAEGYSVSREKKESFPLTVTSAQKNPTAFYLCASSILLAGGGNEQFFGPGTRLTVL.